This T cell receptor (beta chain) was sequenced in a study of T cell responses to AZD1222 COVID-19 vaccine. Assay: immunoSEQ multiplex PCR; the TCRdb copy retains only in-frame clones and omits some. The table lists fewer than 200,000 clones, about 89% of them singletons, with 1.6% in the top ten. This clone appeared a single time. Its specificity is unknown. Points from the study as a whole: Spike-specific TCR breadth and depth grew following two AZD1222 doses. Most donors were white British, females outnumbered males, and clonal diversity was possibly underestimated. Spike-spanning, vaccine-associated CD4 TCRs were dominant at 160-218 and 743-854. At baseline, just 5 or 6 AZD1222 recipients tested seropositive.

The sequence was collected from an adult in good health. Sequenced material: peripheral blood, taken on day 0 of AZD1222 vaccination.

CDR3 sequence (DNA): TGTGCCAGCAGCTTAAGACCCCTCGGCTTCCGGGACAGCGATATTGCAACTAATGAAAAACTGTTTTTT. Protein: CASSLRPLGFRDSDIATNEKLFF. The V gene is TRBV7-3, the J gene TRBJ1-4; TRBD1 agrees at 7 bases. Looked up from germline, CDR1 is SGHTA and CDR2 is FQGTGA. The junction had 23 bases not matched to a gene; V was cut back by 1 base and J by 0 bases. The CDR3 is 23 amino acids.